This T cell receptor (beta chain) emerged from a study of T cell responses to AZD1222 COVID-19 vaccine. Germline V gene lookup returns CDR1 MNHEY and CDR2 SVGAGI. CDR3 length equals 14 residues. Trimming shortened V by 6 bases and J by 5 bases, and 16 bases separated the two germline ends. Generated by immunoSEQ multiplex PCR, the TCRdb table keeps only in-frame clones and is missing some. The sample records more than 55,000 clones, 80% to 90% being singletons. The receptor was derived from an adult who received the AZD1222 COVID-19 vaccine. The chain carries TRBV6-5 and TRBJ2-5; D tentatively reads TRBD1 or TRBD2 (5 bases each). The sequenced sample was peripheral blood, obtained 28 days after the second AZD1222 dose. CDR3 coding DNA: TGTGCCAGCAGGAGGGGATTAGGGCAGGAGACCCAGTACTTC. Encoded protein: CASRRGLGQETQYF.